Included here is one T cell receptor beta chain sequence, with context. This sample is part of a study of T-cell reconstitution after alpha-beta-depleted transplantation in children. This CDR3 comprises 17 residues. The J segment lost 6 bases and the V segment lost 5 bases, leaving 10 bases of the junction unmatched. The germline gives CDR1 MDHEN, CDR2 SYDVKM. Construction of the TCRbeta library involved unique molecular identifiers. TCRdb reanalysed the PCR reads using MiXCR and keeps one entry per CDR3 protein. The repertoire holds around 670,000 distinct CDR3 sequences, 13% seen once, with around 0.79% in the top ten.

The V and J genes are TRBV28 and TRBJ1-6; 10 bases align to TRBD1. Material: PBMCs, obtained before TCRalphabeta/CD19-depleted stem cell transplant. This receptor was identified in a girl aged 2-15 years with congenital amegakaryocytic thrombocytopenia, due to receive a stem cell transplant. The CDR3: CASSNRDRGFGNSPLHF. As DNA, the CDR3 is TGTGCCAGCAGTAACCGGGACAGGGGTTTTGGTAATTCACCCCTCCACTTT.